Sequencing of this T cell receptor beta chain was carried out in a study of CD8 T cells in Susac syndrome (dated by TCRdb to between 2018 and 2021). Regarding the study in general: Whether CD8+ T cell activation and differentiation in Susac syndrome was antigen driven was tested using repertoire sequencing. The study compared CD8+ T cell repertoire clonality among 12 healthy donors, around 14 Susac syndrome patients and fewer than 19 multiple sclerosis patients. General findings and caveats noted by the study authors: The number of individuals in the TCR sequencing and HLA analysis was acknowledged as relatively small.

In the germline V gene (reference sequence), CDR1 corresponds to DFQATT and CDR2 to SNEGSKA. The CDR3 numbers 12 residues from cysteine through phenylalanine. Left in the record is the CDR3 DNA by itself, 36 bases read in frame from the first base. Trimming leaves V shorter by 5 bases and J shorter by 7 bases, with the junction holding 4 bases beyond the gene matches. RNA was extracted using the RNeasy kit, and roughly 0.5 to 1 ug of the RNA was reverse transcribed with random hexamers. The immunoSEQ multiplex PCR assay, which covers 54 Vbeta and 13 Jbeta segments, was used to amplify TCR beta CDR3 regions. PCR amplification bias was corrected by using a synthetic template baseline for primer optimization and computational correction. Per the source publication's procedure: Reads were assigned to V, D and J genes according to IMGT and analyzed in immunoSEQ Analyzer, with only productive sequences retained. To calculate clonality, Shannon entropy was normalized by log2 of the number of productive unique sequences and then subtracted from one. For each patient and control, public and private clones were evaluated among the 100 most prevalent clones. Clones were defined as Susac-specific when absent from the healthy and MS cohorts, from roughly 1,000 published viral clones and from other ImmuneACCESS disease sequences. TCRdb cleaned the public reads at Q25 with fastp, built clones with MiXCR and kept in-frame beta chains. Every entry covers one CDR3 protein and lists the most common genes and DNA from its rows. These V and J calls derive from TCRdb rather than the authors' analysis. The sample table records around 180,000 distinct CDR3 sequences; 85% to 95% of these occur just once. The top ten clonotypes cover about 0.16% of the sample.

This clonotype was detected only a few times. Its recognized antigen is unknown. No base-level quality is on record; no much larger clone is a single base apart. High-throughput TCR beta sequencing profiled peripheral blood CD8+ and CD4+ T cells from healthy donors, Susac syndrome patients and multiple sclerosis patients. The multiple sclerosis controls were treatment-naive patients who had stable or active relapsing-remitting disease and met the revised McDonald criteria. Bulk CD8+ and CD4+ T cells were purified by magnetic negative isolation, while CD8+ TEMRA cells were enriched using FACS. Blood was drawn into EDTA tubes, processed within 24 hours, and PBMCs were isolated by density gradient centrifugation. PBMCs intended for TCR sequencing were cryopreserved in liquid nitrogen and were subsequently thawed in a 37 degrees C water bath. A purity of at least 90% was achieved for sorted or isolated CD4+, CD8+ and CD8+ TEMRA cells.

What was sequenced was CD8+ T cells from PBMCs. The TCR sequence derives from a human donor with multiple sclerosis. Recombination joined TRBV20-1 with TRBJ2-7, with 11 junctional bases fitting TRBD1. The sequenced DNA: TGCAGTGCTCGGACAGGGGGCAGGGAGCAGTACTTC. The encoded protein is CSARTGGREQYF.